This T cell receptor (beta chain) was obtained from a study of CD8 T cells in Susac syndrome (dated by TCRdb to the late 2010s). Some background on the complete study: The study used repertoire sequencing to test whether antigen drove CD8+ T cell activation and differentiation in Susac syndrome. CD8+ T cell repertoire clonality was compared between some 12 healthy donors, around 14 Susac syndrome patients and approximately 16 multiple sclerosis patients. The research as a whole found: The TCR sequencing and HLA analysis was acknowledged to have included a relatively small number of individuals.

RNA was extracted using the RNeasy kit, and about 0.5 to 1 ug of the RNA was reverse transcribed with random hexamers. TCR beta CDR3 regions were amplified with the immunoSEQ multiplex PCR assay covering 54 Vbeta and 13 Jbeta segments. PCR amplification bias was corrected using a synthetic template baseline for primer optimization and computational correction. Processing in the source paper ran as follows. Reads were assigned to V, D and J genes according to IMGT and analyzed in immunoSEQ Analyzer, with only productive sequences retained. Clonality was computed as one minus Shannon entropy normalized by log2 of the number of productive unique sequences. For each patient and control, public and private clones were evaluated among the 100 most prevalent clones. Clones were defined as Susac-specific when absent from the healthy and MS cohorts, from approximately 970 published viral clones and from other ImmuneACCESS disease sequences. Using fastp trimming at Q25 and MiXCR clonotype assembly, TCRdb reanalyzed the public sequencing data and kept in-frame beta chains. Records with the same CDR3 protein are collapsed into one entry carrying the most frequent genes and DNA. These V and J calls rely on TCRdb rather than the paper's analysis. The sample data list approximately 100,000 distinct CDR3 sequences, and 85% to 95% of these were observed just once. Approximately 0.13% of the sample comes from the top ten.

As concerns this clonotype: Its antigen remains undetermined. Per-nucleotide qualities are absent, and no much larger clonotype sits a single base away.

Peripheral blood CD8+ and CD4+ T cells from healthy donors, Susac syndrome patients and multiple sclerosis patients were profiled using high-throughput TCR beta sequencing. The healthy donors served as controls matched for age and sex. Bulk CD8+ and CD4+ T cells were purified magnetically by negative isolation, whereas CD8+ TEMRA cells were enriched by FACS. Blood was collected in EDTA tubes and processed within 24 hours, with PBMCs isolated through density gradient centrifugation. PBMCs intended for TCR sequencing were frozen in liquid nitrogen and were later thawed in a 37 degrees C water bath. The sorted or isolated CD4+, CD8+ and CD8+ TEMRA cells had a purity of 90% or higher. CDR1 and CDR2 (SQVTM, ANQGSEA) derive from the germline V gene. The CDR3 starts with the cysteine, ends with the phenylalanine, and has 11 residues. Of all the DNA, just the CDR3 is kept, 33 bases in frame from base 1. V lost 7 bases and J lost 7 bases; the stretch between them is 13 bases long.

Sequenced sample: CD8+ T cells from PBMCs. The sequence joins TRBV29-1 to TRBJ1-2; a tentative D match to TRBD1 spans 6 bases. This clonotype was obtained from a human donor in good health. The DNA reads as follows: TGCAGCGCAGAGGACAGTACTGGCTACACCTTC. It specifies CSAEDSTGYTF. With the portions outside the CDR3 filled from the reference TRBV29-1 and TRBJ1-2 genes, the complete variable region becomes SAVISQKPSRDICQRGTSLTIQCQVDSQVTMMFWYRQQPGQSLTLIATANQGSEATYESGFVIDKFPISRPNLTFSTLTVSNMSPEDSSIYLCSAEDSTGYTFGSGTRLTVV.